This record concerns one T cell receptor (beta chain) sequence. The sample originates from a study of blood T cell repertoires in COVID-19. The overall study: Samples of COVID-19 (acute and convalescent) were obtained from the United States, Italy and Spain. T cells, B-cell-depleted T cells, or PBMCs supplied cDNA or gDNA.

Libraries were prepared by immunoSEQ multiplex PCR; TCRdb keeps only in-frame clonotypes and omits some of them. The top ten clones hold roughly 7.4% of a sample with approximately 500,000 clones, roughly nine tenths of them seen once. Seattle enrolled patients during active infection and tracked them longitudinally. This CDR3 contains 15 residues. CDR1 SGHRS and CDR2 YFSETQ come from the germline V gene. With 0 bases removed from V and 4 bases from J, the gap between germline ends came to 13 bases. The clonotype was recovered from a woman in her forties or fifties with COVID-19, enrolled during active disease. Material: peripheral blood. V gene TRBV5-1 combines with J gene TRBJ1-2, with D possibly being TRBD1 (6 bases). For the CDR3, the DNA is TGCGCCAGCAGCTTGGGCCAGACAGGCCGCTATGGCTACACCTTC. It yields the protein CASSLGQTGRYGYTF.